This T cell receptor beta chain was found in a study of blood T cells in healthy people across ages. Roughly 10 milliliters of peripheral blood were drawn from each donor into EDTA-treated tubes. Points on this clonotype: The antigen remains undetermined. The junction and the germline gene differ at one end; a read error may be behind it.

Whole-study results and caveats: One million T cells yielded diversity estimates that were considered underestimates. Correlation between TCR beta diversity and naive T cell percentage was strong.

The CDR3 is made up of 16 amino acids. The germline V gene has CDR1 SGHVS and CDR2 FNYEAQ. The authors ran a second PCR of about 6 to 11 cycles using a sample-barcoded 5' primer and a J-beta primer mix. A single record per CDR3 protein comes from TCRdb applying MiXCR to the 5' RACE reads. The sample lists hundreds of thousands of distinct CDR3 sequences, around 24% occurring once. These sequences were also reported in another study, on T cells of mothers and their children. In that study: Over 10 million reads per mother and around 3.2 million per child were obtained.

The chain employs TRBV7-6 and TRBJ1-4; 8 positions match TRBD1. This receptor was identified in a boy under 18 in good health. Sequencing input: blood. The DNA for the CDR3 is TGTGCCAGCAGCCAGGGGGCGATTGGAACTAATGAAAAACTGCTTTTT. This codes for CASSQGAIGTNEKLLF.